In this sample, the clone carrying this T cell receptor (beta chain) is medium-sized (0.01 to 0.1%). Its antigen remains unknown. The entry originates in a study of spatial heterogeneity in lung cancer. Study background: Counts of TCR transcripts in tumor regions correlated strongly with a T cell module score (derived from matched bulk RNA-seq). Overall study findings and caveats: Mutation tallies in tumors tracked expanded intratumoral alpha and beta TCR counts. Coverage was estimated at about 7% of tumor T cells for alpha chains and less than 15% for beta chains.

Unique molecular identifiers, one per molecule, were present on every TCR cDNA molecule. Via MiXCR, TCRdb re-called the 5' RACE reads, giving one row per CDR3 protein. The sample contains about 5,100 distinct CDR3 sequences, about 8.8% of which appear only once. Time point meaning: sample taken at primary tumor resection. The donors were 65 to 85 patients with non-small cell lung cancer that was early-stage and untreated. CDR1 and CDR2 from the germline V gene are DFQATT and SNEGSKA (reference sequence). V shed 6 bases, J shed 6 bases, and the junction held 11 bases outside the gene matches. The CDR3 covers 14 residues.

Source: lung tumor tissue, taken at surgery. This chain uses TRBV20-1 with TRBJ2-1; 7 bases are shared with TRBD2. This sequence originates from a female donor with early-stage non-small cell lung cancer. The CDR3 loop is CSADGRERGNEQFF. The CDR3 DNA is TGCAGTGCCGACGGGCGGGAGCGGGGCAATGAGCAGTTCTTC.